A selection of T cell receptor beta chains follows, all from one sample in a study of spatial heterogeneity in lung cancer. TCRdb analysed the 5' RACE reads with MiXCR anew, one entry per CDR3 protein. The table has 35,000 to 45,000 distinct CDR3 sequences, approximately 24% seen once; the top ten hold under 8%. Sequenced here: PBMCs, sampled at follow-up. These receptors came from a female donor with early-stage non-small cell lung cancer. Each CDR3 is given with its conserved first and last residue. A D gene is named only where the DNA matches it firmly. Rows may omit the clone size; those that give it use once, few, many or a size class.

d_call j_call v_call clone_size cdr3_aa cdr3_nt
NA TRBJ1-4 TRBV7-9 NA CASSLSRGTDEKLFF TGTGCCAGCAGCTTAAGTCGCGGGACTGACGAAAAACTGTTTTTT
NA TRBJ1-1 TRBV28 NA CASSLSLGVTEAFF TGTGCCAGCAGTTTATCGCTCGGGGTTACTGAAGCTTTCTTT
NA TRBJ1-1 TRBV25-1 many CASTWRTNTEAFF TGTGCCAGCACTTGGCGCACGAACACTGAAGCTTTCTTT
TRBD2 TRBJ2-1 TRBV25-1 NA CASSLSGRPYNEQFF TGTGCCAGCTCCCTCAGCGGGAGGCCTTACAATGAGCAGTTCTTC
TRBD1 TRBJ2-3 TRBV5-1 once CASSSWDSSDTQYF TGCGCCAGCAGCTCATGGGACAGCTCAGATACGCAGTATTTT
TRBD2 TRBJ2-5 TRBV11-2 many CASSSLAGPSPETQYF TGTGCCAGCAGCTCGTTAGCGGGGCCCTCTCCTGAGACCCAGTACTTC
NA TRBJ2-5 TRBV20-1 many CSADDMVQETQYF TGCAGTGCTGACGACATGGTCCAAGAGACCCAGTACTTC
NA TRBJ2-3 TRBV3-1 NA CASSPGPRTDTQYF TGTGCCAGCAGCCCCGGGCCACGCACAGATACGCAGTATTTT
TRBD2 TRBJ2-1 TRBV9 few CASSVDRGGYNEQFF TGTGCCAGCAGCGTAGATCGCGGGGGCTACAATGAGCAGTTCTTC
NA TRBJ1-3 TRBV5-1 few CASSLDRGDGDTIYF TGCGCCAGCAGCTTGGATCGGGGGGATGGAGACACCATATATTTT
NA TRBJ2-1 TRBV20-1 NA CSASRGTEQFF TGCAGTGCTAGTAGAGGGACTGAGCAGTTCTTC
NA TRBJ2-5 TRBV29-1 many CSVGAGLVYQETQYF TGCAGCGTTGGGGCAGGGCTGGTATACCAAGAGACCCAGTACTTC
TRBD1 TRBJ1-1 TRBV6-2/TRBV6-3 NA CASSYGTGDTEAFF TGTGCCAGCAGTTACGGGACAGGGGACACTGAAGCTTTCTTT
TRBD1 TRBJ1-1 TRBV9 NA CASSSWTGRAFF TGTGCCAGCAGCTCATGGACAGGGCGGGCTTTCTTT
NA TRBJ2-7 TRBV6-2/TRBV6-3 many CASTFALRGRYEQYF TGTGCCAGCACTTTCGCACTCAGAGGGCGCTACGAGCAGTACTTC
NA TRBJ1-4 TRBV30 few CAWSIGRHGGEKLFF TGTGCCTGGAGCATCGGGAGGCACGGGGGTGAAAAACTGTTTTTT
NA TRBJ1-4 TRBV7-2 NA CASSFLLNEKLFF TGTGCCAGCAGCTTCCTTCTTAATGAAAAACTGTTTTTT
TRBD2 TRBJ2-5 TRBV14 many CASSQDAGLKKETQYF TGTGCCAGCAGCCAAGACGCGGGACTAAAGAAAGAGACCCAGTACTTC
NA TRBJ1-5 TRBV5-1 once CASSLDQAQPQHF TGCGCCAGCAGCTTGGATCAGGCCCAGCCCCAGCATTTT
NA TRBJ1-1 TRBV5-1 few CASSLEEVTEAFF TGCGCCAGCAGCTTGGAGGAAGTAACTGAAGCTTTCTTT
NA TRBJ2-3 TRBV11-2 many CASSRDASGTDTQYF TGTGCCAGCAGCCGAGACGCGAGCGGCACAGATACGCAGTATTTT
NA TRBJ2-1 TRBV5-6 few CASSLDDGPEQFF TGTGCCAGCAGCTTAGATGATGGGCCCGAGCAGTTCTTC
NA TRBJ2-7 TRBV5-6 many CASTRAWIGPTLYEQYF TGTGCCAGCACCCGGGCGTGGATTGGGCCTACCCTCTACGAGCAGTACTTC
NA TRBJ2-5 TRBV20-1 NA CSARIAGQETQYF TGCAGTGCTAGAATTGCGGGTCAAGAGACCCAGTACTTC
NA TRBJ1-2 TRBV12-3/TRBV12-4 many CASTPLGGDYGYTF TGTGCCAGCACCCCACTCGGGGGAGACTATGGCTACACCTTC
TRBD1 TRBJ2-7 TRBV10-2 few CASSESTGGPYEQYF TGCGCCAGCAGTGAGTCAACAGGGGGTCCCTACGAGCAGTACTTC
NA TRBJ2-1 TRBV10-3 medium-sized CAISRDFVSYNEQFF TGTGCCATCAGCCGGGACTTCGTATCCTACAATGAGCAGTTCTTC